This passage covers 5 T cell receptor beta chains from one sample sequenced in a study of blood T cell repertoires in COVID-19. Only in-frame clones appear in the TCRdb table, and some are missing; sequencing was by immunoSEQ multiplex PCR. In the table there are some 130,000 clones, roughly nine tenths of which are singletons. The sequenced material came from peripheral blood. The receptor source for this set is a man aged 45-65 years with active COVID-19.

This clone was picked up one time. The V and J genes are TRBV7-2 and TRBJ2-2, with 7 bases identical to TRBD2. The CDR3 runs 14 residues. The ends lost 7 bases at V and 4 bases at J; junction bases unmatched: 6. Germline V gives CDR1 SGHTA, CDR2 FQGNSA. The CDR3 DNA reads TGTGCCAGCACCCGGGAGGCTGGCACCGGGGAGCTGTTTTTT. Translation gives CASTREAGTGELFF. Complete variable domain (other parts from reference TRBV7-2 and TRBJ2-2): GAGVSQSPSNKVTEKGKDVELRCDPISGHTALYWYRQSLGQGLEFLIYFQGNSAPDKSGLPSDRFSAERTGGSVSTLTIQRTQQEDSAVYLCASTREAGTGELFFGEGSRLTVL.

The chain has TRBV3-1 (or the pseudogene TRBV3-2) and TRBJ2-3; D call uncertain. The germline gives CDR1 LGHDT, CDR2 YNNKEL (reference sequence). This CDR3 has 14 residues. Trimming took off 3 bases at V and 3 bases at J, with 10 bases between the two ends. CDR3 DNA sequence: TGTGCCAGCAGCCACCGGTCGAAAACAGATACGCAGTATTTT. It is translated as CASSHRSKTDTQYF.

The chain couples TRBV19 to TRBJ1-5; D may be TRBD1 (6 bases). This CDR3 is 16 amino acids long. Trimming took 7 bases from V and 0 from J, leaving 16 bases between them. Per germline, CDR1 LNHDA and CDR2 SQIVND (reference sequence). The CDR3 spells CASTVTGTYSNQPQHF. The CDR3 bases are TGTGCCAGTACCGTTACAGGGACCTATAGCAATCAGCCCCAGCATTTT.

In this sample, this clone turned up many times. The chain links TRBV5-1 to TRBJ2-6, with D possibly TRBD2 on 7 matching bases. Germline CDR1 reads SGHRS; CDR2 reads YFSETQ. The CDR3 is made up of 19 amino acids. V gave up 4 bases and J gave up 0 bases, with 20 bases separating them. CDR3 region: CASSPQRGGPSSGANVLTF. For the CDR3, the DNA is TGCGCCAGCAGCCCACAGAGGGGGGGACCTAGCTCTGGGGCCAACGTCCTGACTTTC.

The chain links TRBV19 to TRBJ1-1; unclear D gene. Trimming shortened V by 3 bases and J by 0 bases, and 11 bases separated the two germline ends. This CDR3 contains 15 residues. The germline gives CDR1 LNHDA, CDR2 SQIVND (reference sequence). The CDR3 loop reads CASSIFSGMNTEAFF. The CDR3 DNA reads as TGTGCCAGTAGTATTTTCTCCGGGATGAACACTGAAGCTTTCTTT.